Below, one TCR beta chain is given with its context. This entry is derived from a study of cytomegalovirus exposure and HLA in healthy donors. V was pared by 10 bases and J by 6 bases, with 20 bases between. This CDR3 is 14 amino acids long. Germline assignment: CDR1 SGHTA and CDR2 FQGNSA. The PCR used 60 Vbeta and 13 Jbeta primers. The data were produced by immunoSEQ multiplex PCR, yet TCRdb's version contains in-frame clones alone and is incomplete. The sample shows roughly 45,000 clones, about 60% of them seen only once. The sample comprised PBMCs. The clonotype was recovered from a man in his sixties in good health and CMV-seropositive. This chain joins TRBV7-2 and TRBJ2-3; weak D call: TRBD1 (6 bases). The CDR3 region has the DNA TGTGCCACCAAACCGGGACAACAGTCTGATACGCAGTATTTT. Translation: CATKPGQQSDTQYF.